A selection of T cell receptor beta chains follows, all from one sample in a study of blood T cell repertoires in COVID-19. Sequencing used immunoSEQ multiplex PCR; TCRdb keeps in-frame clones, though not all of them. The sample has some 280,000 clones; 85% are singletons. Sequenced input: peripheral blood. The receptor set was obtained from a woman in her forties or fifties with active or convalescent COVID-19. CDR3s include the opening cysteine and the closing phenylalanine or tryptophan.

v_call	j_call	cdr3_aa
TRBV28	TRBJ2-3	CASSLILAGRYTQYF
TRBV11-2	TRBJ1-3	CASQREGTTGNTIYF
TRBV18	TRBJ2-1	CASSPGGGGTDNEQFF
TRBV10-3	TRBJ2-3	CAISESGLAADTQYF
TRBV19	TRBJ2-1	CASSMFRQGAEGEQFF
TRBV19	TRBJ1-2	CASSLDIPNYGYTF
TRBV15	TRBJ1-2	CATSSDRQGPGYTF
TRBV2	TRBJ2-1	CASPLAPTGGEQFF
TRBV3-1/TRBV3-2	TRBJ1-2	CASSRSGYGYTF
TRBV6-2/TRBV6-3	TRBJ1-1	CASSYGGQGYTEAFF
TRBV30	TRBJ2-5	CAWSMGASGQETQYF
TRBV7-6	TRBJ1-1	CASSLKRGTEAFF
TRBV7-8	TRBJ1-1	CASSLATQGVGKGYTEAFF
TRBV6-5	TRBJ2-7	CASTPSNHEQYF
TRBV5-1	TRBJ2-7	CASSRTSGSYEQYF
TRBV7-3	TRBJ1-6	CASSEAAPGQGYNSPLHF
TRBV14	TRBJ1-4	CASSQPGQGYEKLFF
TRBV5-4	TRBJ1-1	CASSLGLTGRNTEAFF
TRBV21-1	TRBJ2-3	CAIDRDRVMDTQYF
TRBV2	TRBJ2-5	CASSQGQEETQYF
TRBV5-4	TRBJ1-1	CASSRTVNTEAFF
TRBV7-2	TRBJ2-5	CASRQAETQYF
TRBV27	TRBJ1-1	CARLRDAFF
TRBV5-4	TRBJ2-7	CASSLEVGAYEQYF
TRBV3-1/TRBV3-2	TRBJ1-2	CASSHRAGNYGYTF
TRBV7-9	TRBJ1-5	CASSLVATGKADQPQHF
TRBV7-8	TRBJ2-2	CASSLRLAGEGSTGELFF
TRBV7-2	TRBJ1-2	CASSLTGGYGYTF
TRBV10-3	TRBJ2-5	CAISENSGEVETQYF
TRBV7-8	TRBJ1-5	CASSSRVREPQHF
TRBV28	TRBJ2-7	CASKGGYEQYF
TRBV14	TRBJ1-2	CASSQGWDRRYTF
TRBV10-2	TRBJ1-4	CASSETGLNEKLFF
TRBV7-9	TRBJ1-2	CASSAGRASYGYTF
TRBV28	TRBJ2-5	CASSLAGERKTQYF
TRBV7-2	TRBJ1-2	CASSPDSHAYYGYTF
TRBV7-9	TRBJ2-1	CASSSRGGLAGGNEQFF
TRBV6-5	TRBJ1-2	CASRDRVGGYTF
TRBV28	TRBJ2-7	CASAGGPSEQYF
TRBV5-4	TRBJ1-4	CASSLDGGGTEKLFF
TRBV30	TRBJ2-1	CAWSLAGGYNEQFF
TRBV24-1	TRBJ2-3	CATSDFRRGQDTQYF
TRBV4-1	TRBJ2-2	CASSQIIDTGELFF
TRBV9	TRBJ2-1	CASSVVASGREYEQFF
TRBV2	TRBJ1-1	CVTGENTEAFF
TRBV18	TRBJ1-1	CASSQRSEAFF
TRBV28	TRBJ2-2	CASRRLLGELFF
TRBV11-3	TRBJ2-1	CASSLGGPNNEQFF
TRBV7-2	TRBJ2-1	CASSRTPYNEQFF
TRBV5-8	TRBJ2-3	CASSLRLAGIRDTQYF
TRBV12-3/TRBV12-4	TRBJ1-2	CASSSGTFGYTF
TRBV19	TRBJ2-1	CASSIEPSSSYNEQFF
TRBV5-1	TRBJ2-2	CASSAPGTGNTGELFF
TRBV7-9	TRBJ2-7	CASSPPAYEQYF
TRBV27	TRBJ2-1	CASKVGRNYNEQFF
TRBV4-1	TRBJ2-7	CASSQPFRDRTYEQYF
TRBV2	TRBJ2-1	CASRTGLASYNEQFF